A selection of T cell receptor beta chains follows, all from one sample in a study of T cells after yellow fever vaccination. A single record per CDR3 protein comes from TCRdb applying MiXCR to the 5' RACE reads. The repertoire holds about 300,000 distinct CDR3 sequences, with approximately 10% as singletons. Material: CD4+ T cells sorted from PBMCs, obtained 5 days after the yellow fever booster vaccination. Receptors were obtained from a man between 18 and 29 years old who received the YFV17D yellow fever vaccine. The CDR3 runs from the conserved cysteine through the conserved F or W. A D gene is named only where the DNA matches it firmly. Some rows have no size entry. The others give once, few or many, or a class for an expanded clone.

CDR3aa | CDR3nt | v_gene | abundance | j_gene | d_gene
CSARDVALAKNIQYF | TGCAGTGCTAGAGACGTGGCCTTAGCCAAAAACATTCAGTACTTC | TRBV20-1 | - | TRBJ2-4 | -
CASSRTSTDNEQFF | TGTGCCAGCAGTAGGACTAGCACCGACAATGAGCAGTTCTTC | TRBV9 | few | TRBJ2-1 | TRBD2
CASSHPSGGQETQYF | TGTGCCAGCAGCCATCCTAGCGGGGGACAAGAGACCCAGTACTTC | TRBV3-1 | few | TRBJ2-5 | TRBD2
CSAGLTGRNEKLFF | TGCAGTGCTGGACTGACAGGGCGCAATGAAAAACTGTTTTTT | TRBV20-1 | many | TRBJ1-4 | TRBD1
CSASGGPDTQYF | TGCAGTGCTAGCGGGGGGCCGGATACGCAGTATTTT | TRBV20-1 | - | TRBJ2-3 | -
CASSRQTLTDTQYF | TGTGCCAGCAGCCGACAGACCCTCACAGATACGCAGTATTTT | TRBV7-2 | - | TRBJ2-3 | -
CSARQGGETQYF | TGCAGTGCACGACAGGGAGGAGAGACCCAGTACTTC | TRBV20-1 | - | TRBJ2-5 | -
CASSLQGMGGYTF | TGCGCCAGCAGCTTGCAGGGGATGGGAGGCTACACCTTC | TRBV5-1 | few | TRBJ1-2 | -
CASSGGAGRPGGTDTQYF | TGTGCCAGCAGCGGGGGGGCGGGCAGACCAGGGGGCACAGATACGCAGTATTTT | TRBV7-2 | few | TRBJ2-3 | -
CASSRQGTSEAFF | TGTGCCAGCAGCAGACAGGGTACTTCCGAAGCTTTCTTT | TRBV3-1 | - | TRBJ1-1 | TRBD1
CASSQVGNSGNTIYF | TGTGCCAGCAGCCAGGTCGGAAACTCTGGAAACACCATATATTTT | TRBV7-2 | few | TRBJ1-3 | -
CASSQVSDTDTQYF | TGTGCCAGCAGCCAAGTCAGCGACACAGATACGCAGTATTTT | TRBV4-2 | few | TRBJ2-3 | -
CASRTDQPQHF | TGTGCCAGCAGGACAGATCAGCCCCAGCATTTT | TRBV6-2/TRBV6-3 | many | TRBJ1-5 | -
CASSLNSRGVRDTQYF | TGTGCCAGCAGCTTAAATTCCCGGGGGGTGAGAGATACGCAGTATTTT | TRBV7-3 | many | TRBJ2-3 | TRBD2